This T cell receptor beta chain was captured in a study of blood T cells in healthy people across ages. As to this clonotype: One base away lies a much larger clone, so this may be a sequencing read error.

Germline V gene lookup returns CDR1 SQVTM and CDR2 ANQGSEA. The CDR3 covers 11 residues. Primers used in a second PCR of roughly 7 to 11 cycles were a sample-barcoded 5' primer and a J-beta primer mix. TCRdb passed the 5' RACE reads through MiXCR, listing each CDR3 protein once. The data show approximately 1.5 million distinct CDR3 sequences, with about 32% seen just once and roughly 12% held by the top ten. The sequencing input was blood. The gene calls are TRBV29-1 and TRBJ1-1, with a weak D call TRBD1 (5 bases). This clonotype was obtained from a woman in her twenties or thirties in good health. The CDR3 DNA is TGCGGCGCCCAAGGGGCTGAAAAAGCTTTCTTT. Translated: CGAQGAEKAFF. The full variable domain, with the rest looked up from reference TRBV29-1 and TRBJ1-1, is SAVISQKPSRDICQRGTSLTIQCQVDSQVTMMFWYRQQPGQSLTLIATANQGSEATYESGFVIDKFPISRPNLTFSTLTVSNMSPEDSSIYLCGAQGAEKAFFGQGTRLTVV.